This T cell receptor (beta chain) was obtained from a study of pediatric ulcerative colitis. The wider study: Ulcerative colitis patients had pancolitis or left-sided colitis, with confirming histology. The study's findings and limits: Blood samples from a couple of patients yielded substantially fewer templates and were excluded from blood-rectal overlap analysis. Rectal repertoires separated controls, mild-moderate and acute severe colitis.

Only in-frame clones appear in the TCRdb table, and some are missing; sequencing was by immunoSEQ multiplex PCR. This sample has tens of thousands of clones, with 55% to 85% found just once. Of note for this clone: The target antigen is unknown.

CDR1 is SGHVS and CDR2 is FQNEAQ in the germline V gene. The CDR3 covers 15 residues. The V gene end was trimmed by 5 bases and the J gene end by 11 bases; junction bases not matched to a gene: 8. The rectum was sampled with one to two pinch biopsies at colonoscopy. No immunosuppressive drugs were given to ulcerative colitis patients before diagnostic colonoscopy. Sequences were obtained from gut tissue. This chain uses TRBV7-8 with TRBJ2-2; TRBD2 agrees at 13 bases. This TCR came from a boy aged 5-17 years with moderate ulcerative colitis. The CDR3 bases are TGTGCCAGCAGCCGTGGACTAGCGGGAGAAGGAGAGCTGTTTTTT. The encoded protein is CASSRGLAGEGELFF.